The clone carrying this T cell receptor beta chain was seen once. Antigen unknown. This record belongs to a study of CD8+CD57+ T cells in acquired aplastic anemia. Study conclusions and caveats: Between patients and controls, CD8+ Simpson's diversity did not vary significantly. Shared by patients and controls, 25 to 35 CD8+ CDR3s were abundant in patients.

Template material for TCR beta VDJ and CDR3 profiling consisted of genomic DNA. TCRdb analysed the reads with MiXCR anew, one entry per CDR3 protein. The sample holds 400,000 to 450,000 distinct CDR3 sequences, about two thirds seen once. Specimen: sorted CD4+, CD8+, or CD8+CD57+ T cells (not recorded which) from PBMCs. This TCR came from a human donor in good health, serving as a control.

The CDR3 nucleotides read TGCGCCAGCAGTTGGACAGGGAGCCAATTGACCCAGTACTTC. It specifies CASSWTGSQLTQYF. The chain carries TRBV5-1 and TRBJ2-5, with 8 bases aligning to TRBD1. Germline V gives CDR1 SGHRS, CDR2 YFSETQ. Trimming removed 5 bases from V and 7 bases from J; junction bases left unmatched: 10. The CDR3 runs to 14 residues.